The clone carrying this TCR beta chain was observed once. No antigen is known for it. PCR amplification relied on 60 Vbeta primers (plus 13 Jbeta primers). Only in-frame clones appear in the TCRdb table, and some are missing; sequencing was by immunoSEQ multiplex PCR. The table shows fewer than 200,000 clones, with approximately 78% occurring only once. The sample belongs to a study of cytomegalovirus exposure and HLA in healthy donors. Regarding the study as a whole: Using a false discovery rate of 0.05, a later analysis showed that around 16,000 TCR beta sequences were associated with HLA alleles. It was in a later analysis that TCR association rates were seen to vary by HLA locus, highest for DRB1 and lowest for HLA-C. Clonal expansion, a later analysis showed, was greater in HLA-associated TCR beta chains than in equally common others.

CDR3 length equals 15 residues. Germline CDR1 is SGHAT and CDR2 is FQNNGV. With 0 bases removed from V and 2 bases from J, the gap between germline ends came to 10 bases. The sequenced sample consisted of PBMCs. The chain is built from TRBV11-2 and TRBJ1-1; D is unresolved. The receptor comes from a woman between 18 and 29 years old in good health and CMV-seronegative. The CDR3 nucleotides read TGTGCCAGCAGCTTAGATGGGCGATCCAACACTGAAGCTTTCTTT. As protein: CASSLDGRSNTEAFF.